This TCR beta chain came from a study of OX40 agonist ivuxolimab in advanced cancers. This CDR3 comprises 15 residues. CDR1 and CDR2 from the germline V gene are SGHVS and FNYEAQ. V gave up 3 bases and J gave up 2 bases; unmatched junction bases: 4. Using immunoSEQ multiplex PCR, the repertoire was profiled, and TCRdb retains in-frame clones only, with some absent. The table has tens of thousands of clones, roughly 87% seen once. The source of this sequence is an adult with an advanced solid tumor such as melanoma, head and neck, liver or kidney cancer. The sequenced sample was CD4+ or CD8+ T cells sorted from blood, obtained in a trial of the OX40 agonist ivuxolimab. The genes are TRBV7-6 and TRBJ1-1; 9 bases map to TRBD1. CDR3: CASSFPGQGNTEAFF. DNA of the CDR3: TGTGCCAGCAGCTTCCCGGGACAGGGTAACACTGAAGCTTTCTTT.